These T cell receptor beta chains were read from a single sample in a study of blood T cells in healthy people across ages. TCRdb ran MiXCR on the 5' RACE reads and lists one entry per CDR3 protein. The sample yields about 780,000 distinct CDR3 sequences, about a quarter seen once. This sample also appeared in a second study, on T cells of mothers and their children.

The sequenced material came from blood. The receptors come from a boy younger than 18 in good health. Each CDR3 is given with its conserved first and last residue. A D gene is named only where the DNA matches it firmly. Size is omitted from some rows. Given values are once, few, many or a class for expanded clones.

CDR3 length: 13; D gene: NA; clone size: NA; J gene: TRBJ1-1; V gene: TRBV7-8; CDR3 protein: CASSAETRAEAFF; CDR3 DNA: TGTGCCAGCAGCGCAGAGACCAGGGCCGAAGCTTTCTTT
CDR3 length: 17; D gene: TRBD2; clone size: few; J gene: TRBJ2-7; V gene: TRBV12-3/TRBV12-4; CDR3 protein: CASSLALKRGTPYEQYF; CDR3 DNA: TGTGCCAGCAGTTTAGCGCTAAAGCGGGGGACGCCCTACGAGCAGTACTTC
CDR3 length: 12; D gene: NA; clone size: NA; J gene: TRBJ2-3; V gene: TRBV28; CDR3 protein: CASSWRPDTQYF; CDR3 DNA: TGTGCCAGCAGTTGGCGTCCAGATACGCAGTATTTT
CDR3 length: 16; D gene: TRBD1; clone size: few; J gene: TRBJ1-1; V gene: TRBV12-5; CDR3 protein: CASGSGTGVMNTEAFF; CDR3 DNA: TGTGCTAGTGGTTCCGGGACAGGGGTCATGAACACTGAAGCTTTCTTT
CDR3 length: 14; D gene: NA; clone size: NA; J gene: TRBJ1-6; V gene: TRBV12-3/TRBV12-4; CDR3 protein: CASTLGLGNSPLHF; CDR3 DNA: TGTGCCAGCACCCTTGGCTTGGGTAATTCACCCCTCCACTTT
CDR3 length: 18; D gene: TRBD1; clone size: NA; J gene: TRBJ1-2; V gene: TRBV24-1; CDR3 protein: CATSDSGTGTASNYGYTF; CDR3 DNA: TGTGCCACCAGTGACTCCGGGACAGGGACGGCTAGCAACTATGGCTACACCTTC
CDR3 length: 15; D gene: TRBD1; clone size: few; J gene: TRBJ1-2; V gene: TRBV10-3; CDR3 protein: CAISDPRQGHYGYTF; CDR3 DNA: TGTGCCATCAGTGACCCCCGACAGGGCCACTATGGCTACACCTTC
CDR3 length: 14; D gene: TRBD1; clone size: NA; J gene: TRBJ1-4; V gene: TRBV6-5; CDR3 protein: CATAGTGAGEKLFF; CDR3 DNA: TGTGCCACCGCCGGTACAGGGGCGGGGGAAAAACTGTTTTTT
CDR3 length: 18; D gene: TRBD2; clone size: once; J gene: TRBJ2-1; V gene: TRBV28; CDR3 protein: CASSLFPGGANRVDEQFF; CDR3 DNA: TGTGCCAGCAGTTTGTTCCCCGGGGGGGCCAATAGGGTAGACGAGCAGTTCTTC
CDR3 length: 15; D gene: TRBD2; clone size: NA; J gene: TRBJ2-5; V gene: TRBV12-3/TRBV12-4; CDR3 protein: CASSRTSGGLQTQYF; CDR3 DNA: TGTGCCAGCAGCCGGACTAGCGGGGGTCTACAGACCCAGTACTTC
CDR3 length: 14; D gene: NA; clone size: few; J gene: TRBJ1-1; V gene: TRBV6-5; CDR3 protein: CASSYSDSNTEAFF; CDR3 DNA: TGTGCCAGCAGTTACTCGGACAGTAACACTGAAGCTTTCTTT
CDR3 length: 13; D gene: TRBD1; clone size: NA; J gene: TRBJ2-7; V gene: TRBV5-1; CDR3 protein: CASSRDRSGEQYF; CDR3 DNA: TGCGCCAGCAGCCGGGACAGGTCAGGGGAGCAGTACTTC
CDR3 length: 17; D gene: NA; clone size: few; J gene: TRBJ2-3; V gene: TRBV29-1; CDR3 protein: CSVEDWGAGVATDTQYF; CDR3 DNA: TGCAGCGTTGAAGATTGGGGGGCAGGGGTGGCCACAGATACGCAGTATTTT
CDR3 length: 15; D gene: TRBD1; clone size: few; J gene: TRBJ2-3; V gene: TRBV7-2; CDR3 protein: CASSQTTGTSDTQYF; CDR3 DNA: TGTGCCAGCAGCCAGACGACAGGGACCTCGGATACGCAGTATTTT
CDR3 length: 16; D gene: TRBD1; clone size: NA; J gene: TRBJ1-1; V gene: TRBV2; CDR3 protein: CASSERGTGPGTEAFF; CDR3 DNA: TGTGCCAGCAGTGAACGTGGGACAGGGCCGGGGACTGAAGCTTTCTTT
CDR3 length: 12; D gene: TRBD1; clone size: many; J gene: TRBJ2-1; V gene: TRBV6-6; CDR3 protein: CASTLQGGEQFF; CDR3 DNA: TGTGCCAGCACCCTACAGGGGGGTGAGCAGTTCTTC
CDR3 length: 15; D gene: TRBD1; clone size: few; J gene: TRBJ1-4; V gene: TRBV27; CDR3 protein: CASSIRQGTNEKLFF; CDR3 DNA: TGTGCCAGCAGTATCCGACAGGGTACTAATGAAAAACTGTTTTTT
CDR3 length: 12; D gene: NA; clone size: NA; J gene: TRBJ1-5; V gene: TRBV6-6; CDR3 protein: CASMRGNQPQHF; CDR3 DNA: TGTGCCAGCATGAGGGGAAATCAGCCCCAGCATTTT
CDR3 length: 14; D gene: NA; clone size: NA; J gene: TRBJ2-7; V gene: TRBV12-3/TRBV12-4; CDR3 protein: CASGPRGASYEQYF; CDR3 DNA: TGTGCCAGCGGTCCTAGGGGGGCATCCTACGAGCAGTACTTC
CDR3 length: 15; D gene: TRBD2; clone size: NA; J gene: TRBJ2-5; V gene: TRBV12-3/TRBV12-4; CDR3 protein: CASSPRGDGQETQYF; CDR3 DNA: TGTGCCAGCAGCCCCCGGGGGGACGGGCAAGAGACCCAGTACTTC
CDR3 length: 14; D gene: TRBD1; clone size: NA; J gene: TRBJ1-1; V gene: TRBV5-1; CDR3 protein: CASSLTGVSTEAFF; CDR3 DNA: TGCGCCAGCAGCTTGACAGGGGTAAGCACTGAAGCTTTCTTT
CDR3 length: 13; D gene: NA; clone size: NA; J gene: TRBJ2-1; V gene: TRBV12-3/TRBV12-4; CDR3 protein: CASGRLLSNEQFF; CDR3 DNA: TGTGCCAGCGGGAGACTCCTAAGCAATGAGCAGTTCTTC
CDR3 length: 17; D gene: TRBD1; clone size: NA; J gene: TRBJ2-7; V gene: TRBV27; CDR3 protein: CASSLWAPGQGPYEQYF; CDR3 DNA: TGTGCCAGCAGTTTATGGGCGCCGGGACAGGGCCCCTACGAGCAGTACTTC
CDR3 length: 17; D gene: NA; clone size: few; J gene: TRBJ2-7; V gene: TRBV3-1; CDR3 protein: CASSQESPAVRSYEQYF; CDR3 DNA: TGTGCCAGCAGCCAAGAAAGCCCCGCTGTACGCTCCTACGAGCAGTACTTC
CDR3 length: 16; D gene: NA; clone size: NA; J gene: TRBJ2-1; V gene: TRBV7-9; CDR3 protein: CASSLLTGGVDNEQFF; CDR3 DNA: TGTGCCAGCAGCCTATTAACGGGGGGCGTTGACAATGAGCAGTTCTTC
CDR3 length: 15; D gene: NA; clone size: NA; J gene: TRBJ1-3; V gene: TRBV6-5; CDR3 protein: CASSSGTGIGNTIYF; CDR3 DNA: TGTGCCAGCAGTTCAGGGACGGGTATTGGAAACACCATATATTTT
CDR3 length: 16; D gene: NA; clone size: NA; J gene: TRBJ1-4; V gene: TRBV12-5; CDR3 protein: CASGRAWGRTNEKLFF; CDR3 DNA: TGTGCTAGTGGCCGGGCTTGGGGCCGGACTAATGAAAAACTGTTTTTT
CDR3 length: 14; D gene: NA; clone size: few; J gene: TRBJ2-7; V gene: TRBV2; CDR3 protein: CASNKRQGLYEQYF; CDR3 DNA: TGTGCCAGCAACAAGAGGCAGGGGCTTTACGAGCAGTACTTC
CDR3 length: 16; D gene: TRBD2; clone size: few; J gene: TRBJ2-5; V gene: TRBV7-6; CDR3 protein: CASSPGGAGSQETQYF; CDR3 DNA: TGTGCCAGCAGCCCCGGGGGGGCCGGGAGCCAAGAGACCCAGTACTTC
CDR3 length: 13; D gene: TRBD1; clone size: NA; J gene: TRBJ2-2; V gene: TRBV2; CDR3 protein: CASSEQGARELFF; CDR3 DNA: TGTGCCAGCAGTGAGCAGGGGGCCCGGGAGCTGTTTTTT
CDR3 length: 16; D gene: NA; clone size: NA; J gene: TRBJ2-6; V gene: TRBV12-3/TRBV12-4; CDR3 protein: CTSSPQGAPEINVLTF; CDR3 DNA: TGTACCAGCAGTCCACAGGGTGCCCCAGAGATCAACGTCCTGACTTTC
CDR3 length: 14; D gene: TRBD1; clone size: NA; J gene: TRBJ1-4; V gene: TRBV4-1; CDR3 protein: CASSQQGQARKLFF; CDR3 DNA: TGCGCCAGCAGCCAACAAGGACAGGCGCGAAAACTGTTTTTT
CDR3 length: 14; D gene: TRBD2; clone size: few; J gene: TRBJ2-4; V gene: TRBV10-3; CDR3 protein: CATAGRMASDIQYF; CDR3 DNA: TGTGCCACCGCCGGGAGGATGGCGTCGGACATTCAGTACTTC
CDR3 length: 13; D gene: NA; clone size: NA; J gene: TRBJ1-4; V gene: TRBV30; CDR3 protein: CACQGRAVEKLFF; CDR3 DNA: TGTGCCTGTCAGGGGCGGGCGGTCGAAAAACTGTTTTTT
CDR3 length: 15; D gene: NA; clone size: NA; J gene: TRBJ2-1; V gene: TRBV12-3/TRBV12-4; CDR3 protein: CASSFGTRANNEQFF; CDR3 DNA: TGTGCCAGCAGTTTTGGTACTAGAGCGAACAATGAGCAGTTCTTC
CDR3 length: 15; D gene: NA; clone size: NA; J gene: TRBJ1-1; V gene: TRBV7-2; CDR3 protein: CASSLDVSLGTEAFF; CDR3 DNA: TGTGCCAGCAGCTTAGATGTCTCCTTGGGCACTGAAGCTTTCTTT
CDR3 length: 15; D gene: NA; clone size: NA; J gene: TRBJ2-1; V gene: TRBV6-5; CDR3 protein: CASTPMGSSYNEQFF; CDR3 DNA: TGTGCCAGCACCCCGATGGGGAGCTCCTACAATGAGCAGTTCTTC
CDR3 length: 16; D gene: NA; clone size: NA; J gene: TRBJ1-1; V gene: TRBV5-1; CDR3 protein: CASSLAEGPGNTEAFF; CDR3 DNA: TGCGCCAGCAGCTTGGCAGAGGGCCCCGGGAACACTGAAGCTTTCTTT
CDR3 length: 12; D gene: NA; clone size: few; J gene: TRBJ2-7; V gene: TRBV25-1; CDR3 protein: CASSVMGQGLYF; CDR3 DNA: TGTGCCAGCAGTGTCATGGGCCAGGGACTGTACTTC
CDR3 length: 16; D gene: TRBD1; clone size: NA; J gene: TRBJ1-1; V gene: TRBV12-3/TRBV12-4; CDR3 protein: CASSSTDREQDTEASF; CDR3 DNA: TGTGCCAGCAGTTCTACGGACAGGGAGCAAGACACTGAAGCTTCCTTT
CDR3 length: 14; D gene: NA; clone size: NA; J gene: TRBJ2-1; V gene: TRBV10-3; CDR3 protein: CAISVSKSYNEQFF; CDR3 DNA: TGTGCCATCAGTGTAAGCAAATCCTACAATGAGCAGTTCTTC
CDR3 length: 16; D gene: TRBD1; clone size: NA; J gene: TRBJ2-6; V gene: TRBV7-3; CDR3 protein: CASSPQGAFGANVLTF; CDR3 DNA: TGTGCCAGCAGCCCCCAGGGGGCCTTTGGGGCCAACGTCCTGACTTTC
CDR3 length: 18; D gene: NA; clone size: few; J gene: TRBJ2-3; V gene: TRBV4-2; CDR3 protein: CASSQDGNGVPGTDTQYF; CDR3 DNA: TGTGCCAGCAGCCAAGATGGGAATGGGGTTCCCGGCACAGATACGCAGTATTTT
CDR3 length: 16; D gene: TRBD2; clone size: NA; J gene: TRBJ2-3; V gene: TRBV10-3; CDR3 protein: CAISESLAGGKDTQYF; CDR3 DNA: TGTGCCATCAGTGAGTCGTTGGCGGGAGGGAAAGATACGCAGTATTTT
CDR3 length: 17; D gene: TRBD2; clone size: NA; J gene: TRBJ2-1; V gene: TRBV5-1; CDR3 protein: CAGTEGLVVLEAHEQFF; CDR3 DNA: TGCGCCGGCACCGAGGGACTAGTGGTGCTGGAGGCACATGAGCAGTTCTTC
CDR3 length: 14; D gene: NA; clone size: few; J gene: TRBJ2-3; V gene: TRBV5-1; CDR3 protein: CASSLGSGADTQYF; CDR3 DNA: TGTGCCAGCAGCTTGGGGTCAGGGGCAGATACGCAGTATTTT
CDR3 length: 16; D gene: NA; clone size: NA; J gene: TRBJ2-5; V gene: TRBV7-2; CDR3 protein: CASSLGARPRAETQYF; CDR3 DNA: TGTGCCAGCAGCTTAGGGGCTCGCCCCCGGGCAGAGACCCAGTACTTC
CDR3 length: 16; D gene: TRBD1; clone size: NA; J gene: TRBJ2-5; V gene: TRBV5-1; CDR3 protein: CASSFDRGDNGETQYF; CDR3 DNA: TGCGCCAGCAGCTTCGACAGGGGTGATAACGGGGAGACCCAGTACTTC
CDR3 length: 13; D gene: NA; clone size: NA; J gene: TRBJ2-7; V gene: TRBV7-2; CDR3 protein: CASSLGSSYGQYF; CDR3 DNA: TGTGCCAGCAGCTTAGGGAGTTCCTACGGGCAGTACTTC
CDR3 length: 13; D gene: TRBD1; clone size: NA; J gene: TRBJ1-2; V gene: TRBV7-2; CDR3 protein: CASSMDRAGGYTF; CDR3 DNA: TGTGCCAGCAGCATGGACAGGGCGGGTGGCTACACCTTC
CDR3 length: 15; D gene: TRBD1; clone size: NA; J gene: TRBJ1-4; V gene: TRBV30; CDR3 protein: CAWSEGAGLNEKLFF; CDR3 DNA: TGTGCCTGGAGCGAGGGGGCCGGCCTTAATGAAAAACTGTTTTTT
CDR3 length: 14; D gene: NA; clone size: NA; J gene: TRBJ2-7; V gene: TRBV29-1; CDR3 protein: CSVEDRGKSYEQYF; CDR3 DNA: TGCAGCGTTGAAGATCGCGGCAAATCCTACGAGCAGTACTTC
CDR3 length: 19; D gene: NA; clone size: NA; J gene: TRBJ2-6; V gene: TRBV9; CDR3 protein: CASSVEDGRGKVGANVLTF; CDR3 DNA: TGTGCCAGCAGCGTAGAAGACGGCCGGGGCAAGGTAGGGGCCAACGTCCTGACTTTC
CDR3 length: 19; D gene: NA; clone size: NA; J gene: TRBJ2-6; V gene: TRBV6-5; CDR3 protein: CASSYSVTQGSTGANVLTF; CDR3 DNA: TGTGCCAGCAGTTACTCGGTTACGCAGGGGAGCACTGGGGCCAACGTCCTGACTTTC
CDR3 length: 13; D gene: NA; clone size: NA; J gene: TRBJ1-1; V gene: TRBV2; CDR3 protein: CASGDSLNTEAFF; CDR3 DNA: TGTGCCAGCGGAGACAGCCTGAACACTGAAGCTTTCTTT